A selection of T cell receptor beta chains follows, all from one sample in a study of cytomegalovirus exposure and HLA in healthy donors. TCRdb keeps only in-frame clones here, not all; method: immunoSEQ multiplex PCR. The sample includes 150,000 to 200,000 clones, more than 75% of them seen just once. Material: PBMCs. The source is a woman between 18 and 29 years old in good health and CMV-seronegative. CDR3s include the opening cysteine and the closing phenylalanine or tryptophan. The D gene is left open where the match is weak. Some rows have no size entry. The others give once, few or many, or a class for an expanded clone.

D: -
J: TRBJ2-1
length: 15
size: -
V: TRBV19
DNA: TGTGCCAGTAGTATAGCCTTCCAGGGTTACAATGAGCAGTTCTTC
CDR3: CASSIAFQGYNEQFF

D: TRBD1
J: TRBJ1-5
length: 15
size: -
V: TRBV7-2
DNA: TGTGCCAGCAGCTACGGACAGGGGAGCAATCAGCCCCAGCATTTT
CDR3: CASSYGQGSNQPQHF

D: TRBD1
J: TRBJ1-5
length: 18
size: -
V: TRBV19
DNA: TGTGCCAGTAGGGGGGACAGCGCTGGGCTTTATAGCAATCAGCCCCAGCATTTT
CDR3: CASRGDSAGLYSNQPQHF

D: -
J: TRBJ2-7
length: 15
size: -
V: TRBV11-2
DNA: TGTGCCAGCAGCTTAGCCGACGGCGGATCCTACGAGCAGTACTTC
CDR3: CASSLADGGSYEQYF

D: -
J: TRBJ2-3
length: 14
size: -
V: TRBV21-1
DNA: TGTGCCAGCAGCAAGGTGGCGGACATTGATACGCAGTATTTT
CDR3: CASSKVADIDTQYF

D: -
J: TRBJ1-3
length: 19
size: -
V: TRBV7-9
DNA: TGTTCCAGCAGCGGATCCGGGACACTTTCTTTACTGAGGGGAAACACCATATATTTT
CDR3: CSSSGSGTLSLLRGNTIYF

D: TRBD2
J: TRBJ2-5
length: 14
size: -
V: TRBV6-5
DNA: TGTGCCAGCAAGGGACTAGCGGTACAAGAGACCCAGTACTTC
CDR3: CASKGLAVQETQYF

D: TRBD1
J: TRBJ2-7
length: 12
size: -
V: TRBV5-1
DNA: TGCGCCAGCAGCTTAGGCACAGGGGTGCAGTACTTC
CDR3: CASSLGTGVQYF

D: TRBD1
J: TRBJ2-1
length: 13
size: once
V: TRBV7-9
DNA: TGTGCCAGCAGCTCGGCCCGGGACAGGGTGCAGTTCTTC
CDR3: CASSSARDRVQFF

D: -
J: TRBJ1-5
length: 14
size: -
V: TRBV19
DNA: TGTGCCAGTAGTATCAGCAGGGCTTATCAGCCCCAGCATTTT
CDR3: CASSISRAYQPQHF

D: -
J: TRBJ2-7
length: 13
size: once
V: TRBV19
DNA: TGTGCCAGTAGGGCGGCGGATTCCTACGAGCAGTACTTC
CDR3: CASRAADSYEQYF

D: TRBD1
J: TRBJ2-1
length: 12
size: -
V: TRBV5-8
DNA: TGTGCCACTCCGTCGACAGGGGCTGAGCAGTTCTTC
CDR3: CATPSTGAEQFF

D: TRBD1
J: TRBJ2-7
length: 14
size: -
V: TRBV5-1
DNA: TGCGCCAGCAGCTCCGACAGGGCGCCCTACGAGCAGTACTTC
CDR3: CASSSDRAPYEQYF

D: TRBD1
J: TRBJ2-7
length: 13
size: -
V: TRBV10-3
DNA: TGTGCCAGCCATACAGGGGGATCCTACGAGCAGTACTTC
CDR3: CASHTGGSYEQYF

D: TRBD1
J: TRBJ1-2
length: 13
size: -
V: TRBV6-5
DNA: TGTGCCAGCCGGGACAGGGCGAACTATGGCTACACCTTC
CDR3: CASRDRANYGYTF

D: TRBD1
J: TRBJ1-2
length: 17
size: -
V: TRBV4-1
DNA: TGCGCCAGCAGCCAAGAGCCACCGCAGGGGGCAGTGGGGGGCTACACCTTC
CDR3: CASSQEPPQGAVGGYTF

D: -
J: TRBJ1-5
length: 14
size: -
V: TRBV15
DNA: TGTGCCACCAGCAGAGATCCTAGCAATCAGCCTCAGCATTTT
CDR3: CATSRDPSNQPQHF

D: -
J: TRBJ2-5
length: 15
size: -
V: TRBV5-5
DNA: TGTGCCAGCAGGCTCATGGGGGCAGGCGGAGAGACCCAGTACTTC
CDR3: CASRLMGAGGETQYF

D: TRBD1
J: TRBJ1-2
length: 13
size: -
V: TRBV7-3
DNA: TGTGCCAGCAGCTCGGGACAGGGAGGTGGCTACACCTTC
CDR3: CASSSGQGGGYTF

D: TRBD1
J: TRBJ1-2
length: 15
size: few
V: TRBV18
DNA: TGTGCCAGCTCAACGGACAGGGGGCTCTCCTATGGCTACACCTTC
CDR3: CASSTDRGLSYGYTF

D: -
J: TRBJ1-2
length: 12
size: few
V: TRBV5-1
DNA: TGCGCCAGCAGCTTGCCAGGGTATGGCTACACCTTC
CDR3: CASSLPGYGYTF

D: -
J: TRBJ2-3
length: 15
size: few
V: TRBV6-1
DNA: TGTGCCAGCAGACCCAGGGAAGGTCACACAGATACGCAGTATTTT
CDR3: CASRPREGHTDTQYF

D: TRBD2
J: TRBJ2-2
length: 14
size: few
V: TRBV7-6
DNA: TGTGCCAGCAACCCCTCCGGGGGGTCAGGGGAGCTGTTTTTT
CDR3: CASNPSGGSGELFF

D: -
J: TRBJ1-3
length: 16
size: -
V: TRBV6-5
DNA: TGTGCCAGCAGTTACCCCGGGGAGAACTCTGGAAACACCATATATTTT
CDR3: CASSYPGENSGNTIYF

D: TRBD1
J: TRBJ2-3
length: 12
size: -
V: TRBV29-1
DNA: TGCAGCGTTGGACAGGGTGGAGATACGCAGTATTTT
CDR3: CSVGQGGDTQYF

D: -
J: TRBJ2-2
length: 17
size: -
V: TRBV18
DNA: TGTGCCAGCTCACCACGATCCAGACTTAAGAACACCGGGGAGCTGTTTTTT
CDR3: CASSPRSRLKNTGELFF

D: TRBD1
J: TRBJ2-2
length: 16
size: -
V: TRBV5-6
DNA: TGTGCCAGCAGCGTATGGACAGGGAGAATGCACGGGGAGCTGTTTTTT
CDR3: CASSVWTGRMHGELFF